Presented here are 32 T cell receptor beta chains from one specimen sequenced in a study of cytomegalovirus exposure and HLA in healthy donors. Use of 60 Vbeta and 13 Jbeta primers characterized the PCR. TCRdb's copy holds only in-frame clones and misses some; the assay was immunoSEQ multiplex PCR. The sample holds approximately 110,000 clones, 70% to 85% seen once. Sequencing was carried out using PBMCs. These receptors were taken from a woman aged 40 to 50 in good health and CMV-seronegative.

For this clone: This CDR3 is also generated by other DNA sequences in the sample. V usage is TRBV14 and J usage is TRBJ2-5; tentatively, D is TRBD1 (6 bases). Trimming stripped 4 bases from V and 9 bases from J, with 15 bases between. The CDR3 consists of 13 residues. CDR1 and CDR2 (germline): SGHDN, FVKESK. The CDR3 sequence: CASSRGQLGSQYF. Written as DNA, the CDR3 is TGTGCCAGCAGCCGAGGACAGTTGGGTTCCCAGTACTTC. The whole variable domain, filled in from reference TRBV14 and TRBJ2-5, reads EAGVTQFPSHSVIEKGQTVTLRCDPISGHDNLYWYRRVMGKEIKFLLHFVKESKQDESGMPNNRFLAERTGGTYSTLKVQPAELEDSGVYFCASSRGQLGSQYFGPGTRLLVL.

The gene calls are TRBV5-1 and TRBJ1-5; 7 bases match TRBD1. This CDR3 is built from 13 residues. Per germline, CDR1 SGHRS and CDR2 YFSETQ. Germline trimming cut 1 base from V and 8 bases from J; bases unmatched to any gene: 3. The CDR3 is CASSLSGGEPQHF. The CDR3 nucleotides read TGCGCCAGCAGCTTGTCAGGGGGTGAGCCCCAGCATTTT.

This rearrangement joins TRBV5-1 to TRBJ1-1, with D hard to call. CDR3 length equals 14 residues. Trimming pared 1 base from V and 0 bases from J, leaving 7 bases between. The V gene's germline CDR1 is SGHRS and CDR2 YFSETQ. This chain's CDR3 is CASSLRQVNTEAFF. The CDR3 coding sequence is TGCGCCAGCAGCTTGCGTCAGGTGAACACTGAAGCTTTCTTT.

The gene calls are TRBV27 and TRBJ2-1; no definite D call. Germline CDR1 and CDR2: MNHEY and SMNVEV (reference sequence). This CDR3 comprises 12 residues. V was clipped by 6 bases and J by 6 bases, with 9 bases between them. The CDR3 DNA reads as TGTGCCAGCAGCTTTGATAGCAATGAGCAGTTCTTC. Translated, it gives CASSFDSNEQFF.

The chain carries TRBV5-1 and TRBJ2-3; D possibly corresponds to TRBD1 (6 bases). CDR3 length: 16 residues. V lost 3 bases and J lost 4, with 18 bases in between. CDR1 and CDR2 from the germline V gene are SGHRS and YFSETQ. The CDR3, as DNA: TGCGCCAGCAGCTCAGGGATGGCAGGGGCGGCAGATACGCAGTATTTT. Translation gives CASSSGMAGAADTQYF. Complete variable domain (other parts from reference TRBV5-1 and TRBJ2-3): KAGVTQTPRYLIKTRGQQVTLSCSPISGHRSVSWYQQTPGQGLQFLFEYFSETQRNKGNFPGRFSGRQFSNSRSEMNVSTLELGDSALYLCASSSGMAGAADTQYFGPGTRLTVL.

The genes are TRBV30 and TRBJ2-7; 8 nucleotides agree with TRBD1. The CDR3 is 15 amino acids. CDR1 and CDR2 (germline): GTSNPN, SVGIG (reference sequence). V trimming: 5 bases; J trimming: 3 bases; junction bases outside the gene matches: 12. CDR3 loop: CAWGLLGTGLYEQYF. Written as DNA, the CDR3 is TGTGCCTGGGGCTTGTTAGGGACAGGTCTCTACGAGCAGTACTTC.

V and J are TRBV30 and TRBJ1-2; TRBD1 matches at 7 bases. Per germline, CDR1 GTSNPN and CDR2 SVGIG (reference sequence). V dropped 2 bases and J dropped 2; count of bases not matched to a gene: 11. The CDR3 is 16 amino acids. The CDR3 sequence: CAWSTPGTEGNYGYTF. The CDR3 DNA reads as TGTGCCTGGAGTACCCCCGGGACAGAAGGCAACTATGGCTACACCTTC. Full variable domain (outside the CDR3, taken from reference TRBV30 and TRBJ1-2): SQTIHQWPATLVQPVGSPLSLECTVEGTSNPNLYWYRQAAGRGLQLLFYSVGIGQISSEVPQNLSASRPQDRQFILSSKKLLLSDSGFYLCAWSTPGTEGNYGYTFGSGTRLTVV.

With respect to this clone: Other DNA variants within this sample encode the same CDR3. The V call is TRBV30, the J call TRBJ1-1; 7 bases are a match to TRBD1. The CDR3 loop spans 12 amino acids. The V gene end was trimmed by 7 bases and the J gene end by 0 bases; junction bases not matched to a gene: 2. Germline CDR1 and CDR2: GTSNPN and SVGIG (reference sequence). The CDR3 DNA sequence: TGTGCCTCCACAGGGGTGAACACTGAAGCTTTCTTT. Its protein product is CASTGVNTEAFF.

The chain employs TRBV19 and TRBJ1-6; D not certain. Germline-derived CDR1 and CDR2 are LNHDA and SQIVND (reference sequence). Trimming left V 7 bases short and J 5 bases short, with 15 bases between. The CDR3 sequence is 15 residues long. The CDR3 loop reads CASKLSGQNNSPLHF. The CDR3 DNA is TGTGCCAGTAAACTCAGCGGGCAGAATAATTCACCCCTCCACTTT.

This rearrangement joins TRBV2 to TRBJ2-7; 10 nucleotides match TRBD1. CDR1 and CDR2 from the germline V gene are SNHLY and FYNNEI. The ends lost 6 bases at V and 4 bases at J; junction bases unmatched: 9. CDR3 size: 15 residues. CDR3 bases: TGTGCCAGCAGGTTAGCAGGGACAGGGGTTTACGAGCAGTACTTC. It is translated as CASRLAGTGVYEQYF.

The V call is TRBV5-1, the J call TRBJ1-6, with D possibly TRBD1 on 6 matching bases. The V end was cut by 1 base, the J end by 0 bases, with 8 bases between. This CDR3 has 16 amino acids. Germline values: CDR1 SGHRS, CDR2 YFSETQ. The CDR3 DNA reads as TGCGCCAGCAGCTTGAGGGGGAGCTCCTATAATTCACCCCTCCACTTT. Its translation: CASSLRGSSYNSPLHF.

This chain uses TRBV11-2 with TRBJ2-5, with 8 bases identical to TRBD1. The J call could be wrong; TRBJ2-7 is a better fit for the DNA end. The CDR3 extends over 18 amino acids. CDR1 SGHAT and CDR2 FQNNGV come from the germline V gene. CDR3 in DNA: TGTGCCAGCAGCAAAATCTCACGCGACAGGGGAAGGAGGTACGAGCAGTACTTC. It is translated as CASSKISRDRGRRYEQYF.

CDR3 in amino acids: CASSPGLAAYEQYF. CDR3 nucleotide sequence: TGTGCCAGCAGTCCGGGACTAGCGGCTTACGAGCAGTACTTC. The rearrangement links TRBV2 to TRBJ2-7; TRBD2 aligns across 11 bases. J gave up 4 bases and V 5 bases, and 4 bases lay outside the gene matches. Looked up from germline, CDR1 is SNHLY and CDR2 is FYNNEI. CDR3 length: 14 residues. Using reference TRBV2 and TRBJ2-7 for the parts outside the CDR3, the full variable domain is EPEVTQTPSHQVTQMGQEVILRCVPISNHLYFYWYRQILGQKVEFLVSFYNNEISEKSEIFDDQFSVERPDGSNFTLKIRSTKLEDSAMYFCASSPGLAAYEQYFGPGTRLTVT.

The chain has TRBV6-6 and TRBJ2-1; D is ambiguous. The length of the CDR3 is 12 residues. Trimming pared 2 bases from V and 8 bases from J, leaving 7 bases between. CDR1 and CDR2 (germline): MNHNY, SVGAGI (reference sequence). In nucleotides, the CDR3 is TGTGCCAGCAGTTACGAAGACTATGAGCAGTTCTTC. Its translation is CASSYEDYEQFF.

This CDR3 reads CASSFSRRGGGNTIYF. The CDR3 DNA reads as TGTGCCAGCAGTTTTTCGAGGAGGGGTGGTGGAAACACCATATATTTT. The V call is TRBV28, the J call TRBJ1-3; D is possibly TRBD1 (5 bases). The CDR3 covers 16 residues. The V and J ends lost 3 bases and 3 bases respectively, with 15 bases between them. Germline V gene lookup returns CDR1 MDHEN and CDR2 SYDVKM.

This clone has just a few counts. J is TRBJ2-2 and V is TRBV15, with TRBD1 matching over 9 bases. V gave up 3 bases and J gave up 5 bases; unmatched junction bases: 4. The CDR3 runs to 15 residues. The V gene's germline CDR1 is LNHNV and CDR2 YYDKDF (reference sequence). The chain's CDR3 is CATSRGTGLTGELFF. For the CDR3, the DNA is TGTGCCACCAGCAGGGGGACAGGGCTGACCGGGGAGCTGTTTTTT.

The CDR3 DNA sequence: TGTGCCAGCTCACTTAGGGACAGAGAGACCTATGGCTACACCTTC. It yields the protein CASSLRDRETYGYTF. This chain links TRBV18 with TRBJ1-2; TRBD1 matches 7 bases. V lost 4 bases to trimming and J lost 4 bases; unmatched junction nucleotides: 9. The CDR3 loop spans 15 amino acids. The germline CDR1 and CDR2 sequences are KGHSH and LQKENI. Combining the CDR3 with reference TRBV18 and TRBJ1-2 gives the whole variable domain NAGVMQNPRHLVRRRGQEARLRCSPMKGHSHVYWYRQLPEEGLKFMVYLQKENIIDESGMPKERFSAEFPKEGPSILRIQQVVRGDSAAYFCASSLRDRETYGYTFGSGTRLTVV.

The rearrangement uses TRBV10-2 and TRBJ1-5; the match to TRBD1 covers 7 bases. V trimming: 6 bases; J trimming: 6 bases; junction bases outside the gene matches: 17. Germline-derived CDR1 and CDR2 are WSHSY and SAAADI. The CDR3 has 17 residues. DNA for the CDR3: TGCGCCAGCAGGGGTGGTTATGGACAGGTTAACGGTCAGCCCCAGCATTTT. Encoded protein: CASRGGYGQVNGQPQHF.

This clone was recorded a few times. The chain carries TRBV14 and TRBJ2-5; tentatively, D is TRBD1 (5 bases). V dropped 2 bases and J dropped 5 bases, with 9 bases sitting between them. The germline V gene has CDR1 SGHDN and CDR2 FVKESK. CDR3 length: 13 amino acids. DNA of the CDR3: TGTGCCAGCAGCCAAAGAAGGGGTGAGACCCAGTACTTC. Translating it yields CASSQRRGETQYF.

The gene calls are TRBV6-1 and TRBJ2-5; TRBD1 aligns across 7 bases. Germline values: CDR1 MNHNS, CDR2 SASEGT. Trimming took 6 bases from V and 3 from J; bases not matched to a gene: 10. The CDR3 totals 15 residues. In DNA form, the CDR3 reads TGTGCCAGCAGAAGGGCCGGGACAGATAAAGAGACCCAGTACTTC. This translates into CASRRAGTDKETQYF.

In its sample, this clone was seen once. The rearrangement uses TRBV4-1 and TRBJ2-7; TRBD1 matches 9 bases. Trimming cost V 4 bases and J 4 bases; bases outside gene matches: 5. There are 14 residues in the CDR3. Germline CDR1 reads MGHRA; CDR2 reads YSYEKL. The chain's CDR3 is CASSLGTGTYEQYF. In DNA, the CDR3 is TGCGCCAGCAGCCTCGGGACAGGGACGTACGAGCAGTACTTC.

This chain uses TRBV6-5 with TRBJ2-3, with D perhaps TRBD2 (6 bases). Trimming removed 5 bases from V and 5 bases from J, with 14 bases in between. The CDR3 consists of 14 residues. Per germline, CDR1 MNHEY and CDR2 SVGAGI. The CDR3: CASSPRRGGDTQYF. The CDR3 DNA reads as TGTGCCAGCAGTCCCCGGCGGGGCGGAGATACGCAGTATTTT.

This chain connects TRBV5-1 to TRBJ2-3; D is undetermined. In germline, CDR1 is SGHRS, CDR2 YFSETQ. This CDR3 region has 14 residues. V was trimmed by 7 bases and J by 2 bases, leaving 14 bases between them. CDR3 in DNA: TGCGCCAGCGTTAGAACAGCAACCACAGATACGCAGTATTTT. It codes for CASVRTATTDTQYF.

The count of this clone is one. The rearrangement links TRBV7-2 to TRBJ1-1, with D possibly being TRBD1 (5 bases). Germline-derived CDR1 and CDR2 are SGHTA and FQGNSA. V was cut by 5 bases and J by 5 bases, with 15 bases left in between. This CDR3 comprises 14 residues. In DNA form, the CDR3 reads TGTGCCAGCAGCCATATAGGGAGGGGAACTGAAGCTTTCTTT. Its translation: CASSHIGRGTEAFF.

The V and J genes are TRBV5-1 and TRBJ2-7; no clear D gene. Trimming shortened V by 1 base and J by 0 bases, and 8 bases separated the two germline ends. Germline V gene data show CDR1 as SGHRS and CDR2 as YFSETQ. The CDR3 loop spans 14 amino acids. The CDR3 is CASSLRADSYEQYF. DNA of the CDR3: TGCGCCAGCAGCTTGCGCGCGGACTCCTACGAGCAGTACTTC. Full variable domain (remainder filled in from reference TRBV5-1 and TRBJ2-7): KAGVTQTPRYLIKTRGQQVTLSCSPISGHRSVSWYQQTPGQGLQFLFEYFSETQRNKGNFPGRFSGRQFSNSRSEMNVSTLELGDSALYLCASSLRADSYEQYFGPGTRLTVT.

The chain recombines TRBV4-3 with TRBJ2-3, with D possibly being TRBD2 (6 bases). Germline values: CDR1 LGHNA, CDR2 YSLEER. V dropped 2 bases and J dropped 1 base, with 10 bases sitting between them. The CDR3 has 15 amino acids. The CDR3 loop is CASSQNGGGTDTQYF. CDR3 DNA sequence: TGCGCCAGCAGCCAAAACGGGGGAGGCACAGATACGCAGTATTTT.

J is TRBJ1-2 and V is TRBV13, with D unclear. In germline, CDR1 is PRHDT, CDR2 FYEKMQ (reference sequence). This CDR3 has 12 amino acids. Trimming took 0 bases from V and 6 from J, leaving 5 bases between them. CDR3 region: CASSLGENGYTF. The CDR3 coding sequence is TGTGCCAGCAGCTTAGGGGAGAATGGCTACACCTTC.

The gene calls are TRBV6-5 and TRBJ1-2; D possibly corresponds to TRBD1 (5 bases). Germline V gives CDR1 MNHEY, CDR2 SVGAGI. This CDR3 region has 15 residues. The V end lost 0 bases, the J end lost 5 bases, and 13 bases lay between the germline ends. The DNA for the CDR3 is TGTGCCAGCAGTTACTCAGGTGCAGGGACTTATGGCTACACCTTC. It encodes CASSYSGAGTYGYTF.

The count of this clone is one. This chain links TRBV27 with TRBJ2-5; unclear D gene. Per germline, CDR1 MNHEY and CDR2 SMNVEV (reference sequence). V lost 3 bases, J lost 4 bases, and 9 bases lay in between. The CDR3 sequence is 13 residues long. The CDR3 sequence: CASSLRRGETQYF. DNA for the CDR3: TGTGCCAGCAGTTTGAGGAGAGGAGAGACCCAGTACTTC.

The gene calls are TRBV29-1 and TRBJ2-7, with a weak D call TRBD1 (6 bases). V was pared by 4 bases and J by 3 bases, with 16 bases between. The V gene's germline CDR1 is SQVTM and CDR2 ANQGSEA. This CDR3 has 14 residues. The CDR3 DNA follows: TGCAGCGTTGCGGGGCAGGGACAACACTACGAGCAGTACTTC. It encodes CSVAGQGQHYEQYF.

V usage is TRBV5-3 and J usage is TRBJ2-7; 13 bases agree with TRBD2. TRBV5-3 is treated as an ORF (open reading frame) with a function not yet certain. The CDR3 contains 17 residues. The V and J ends lost 4 bases and 1 base, in that order; junction bases with no gene match: 8. CDR3 sequence reads: CARSPRTSGSGSYEQYF. The CDR3 DNA reads as TGTGCCAGAAGCCCGCGGACTAGCGGGAGTGGGTCCTACGAGCAGTACTTC.

The V gene is TRBV7-2, the J gene TRBJ1-1, with TRBD1 identical over 9 bases. Germline V lookup: CDR1 SGHTA, CDR2 FQGNSA. J lost 4 bases, V lost 3 bases, and 0 bases had no gene match. The CDR3 is made up of 13 amino acids. CDR3 in DNA: TGTGCCAGCAGCTTGACAGGGGGCACTGAAGCTTTCTTT. Protein product: CASSLTGGTEAFF.